This is a list of T cell receptor beta chains from one sample in a study of vaccination and CD4 T cells after COVID-19. TCRdb reanalysed the PCR reads using MiXCR and keeps one entry per CDR3 protein. This table holds around 15,000 distinct CDR3 sequences, 45% found once. The antigens of these receptors remain unknown. The sequencing used CD4+ T cells from blood, cultured in vitro, collected before SARS-CoV-2 vaccination. These receptors came from a human donor who received a COVID-19 vaccine. Each CDR3 is given with its conserved first and last residue. D genes are given only for firm matches. Size tells how often a clone was seen (once, few, many) or the class of an expanded clone, and some rows leave it out.

CATSDPTGAGGNQPQHF	TGTGCCACCAGTGACCCAACAGGGGCGGGTGGCAATCAGCCCCAGCATTTT	TRBD1	TRBJ1-5	NA	TRBV24-1
CASSLVTSDYETQYF	TGTGCCAGCAGCTTAGTGACTAGCGACTACGAGACCCAGTACTTC	TRBD2	TRBJ2-5	few	TRBV7-2
CASSYMTRQGAEAFF	TGTGCCAGCAGTTATATGACACGGCAGGGGGCTGAAGCTTTCTTT	TRBD1	TRBJ1-1	NA	TRBV6-5
CASSYLGQGAYNEQFF	TGTGCCAGCAGTTACTTAGGTCAGGGGGCCTACAATGAGCAGTTCTTC	TRBD1	TRBJ2-1	few	TRBV6-5
CASSLRSQNTGELFF	TGTGCCAGCAGCTTGCGATCACAGAATACCGGGGAGCTGTTTTTT	NA	TRBJ2-2	NA	TRBV11-3
CASSLRPPRGTSGGADTQYF	TGTGCCAGCAGCCTCAGGCCGCCGCGCGGGACTAGCGGGGGGGCAGATACGCAGTATTTT	TRBD2	TRBJ2-3	NA	TRBV4-2
CSAISQGAYEQYF	TGCAGTGCTATAAGTCAAGGGGCCTACGAGCAGTACTTC	NA	TRBJ2-7	NA	TRBV20-1
CSARNSSTGELFF	TGCAGTGCTAGGAACAGCAGCACCGGGGAGCTGTTTTTT	NA	TRBJ2-2	NA	TRBV20-1
CSAAGDWGEKLFF	TGCAGTGCCGCGGGAGATTGGGGTGAAAAACTGTTTTTT	NA	TRBJ1-4	few	TRBV20-1
CASSLGTTYEQYF	TGCGCCAGCAGCTTGGGGACAACCTACGAGCAGTACTTC	NA	TRBJ2-7	NA	TRBV5-1
CASSLRGDSNIQYF	TGCGCCAGCAGCTTGAGGGGAGACTCAAACATTCAGTACTTC	NA	TRBJ2-4	NA	TRBV5-1
CASSLDLDRQYF	TGCGCCAGCAGCTTGGACTTGGACAGGCAGTATTTT	NA	TRBJ2-3	NA	TRBV5-1
CASCKQGRYEQYF	TGTGCCAGTTGCAAACAGGGGCGGTACGAGCAGTACTTC	TRBD1	TRBJ2-7	medium-sized	TRBV6-1
CASSFSTGGYEQYF	TGTGCCAGCAGCTTTTCCACGGGGGGTTACGAGCAGTACTTC	TRBD2	TRBJ2-7	few	TRBV7-3
CASSPDGGTGGTQYF	TGTGCCAGCAGCCCAGATGGAGGGACAGGCGGTACGCAGTATTTT	TRBD1	TRBJ2-3	few	TRBV7-8
CATSILGGALREKLFF	TGTGCCACCAGCATTCTTGGAGGGGCCCTTCGTGAAAAACTGTTTTTT	NA	TRBJ1-4	few	TRBV15
CASSPTGLEETQYF	TGTGCCAGCAGCCCAACAGGGTTGGAAGAGACCCAGTACTTC	NA	TRBJ2-5	few	TRBV7-3
CSAFRPGQGAFEGYTF	TGCAGTGCCTTTCGACCGGGACAGGGGGCATTTGAAGGCTACACCTTC	TRBD1	TRBJ1-2	few	TRBV20-1
CASSLVNEQFF	TGTGCCAGCAGTTTAGTCAATGAGCAGTTCTTC	NA	TRBJ2-1	NA	TRBV6-2/TRBV6-3
CASSITGANVLTF	TGTGCCAGTAGTATCACTGGGGCCAACGTCCTGACTTTC	NA	TRBJ2-6	NA	TRBV19
CASKRGGLNTEAFF	TGTGCCAGCAAGAGGGGGGGGTTGAACACTGAAGCTTTCTTT	NA	TRBJ1-1	NA	TRBV2
CASKNLRGEKLFF	TGTGCCAGCAAAAACTTGAGGGGTGAAAAACTGTTTTTT	NA	TRBJ1-4	NA	TRBV2
CASSQNRGGQPQHF	TGTGCCAGCAGTCAAAACAGGGGTGGGCAGCCCCAGCATTTT	TRBD1	TRBJ1-5	NA	TRBV2
CATSRDLEGRWYF	TGTGCCACCAGCAGAGATTTGGAGGGGCGGTGGTATTTT	NA	TRBJ1-3	NA	TRBV15
CASSLGAGLAKNIQYF	TGTGCCAGCAGCTTAGGGGCAGGTCTAGCCAAAAACATTCAGTACTTC	NA	TRBJ2-4	NA	TRBV7-9
CASSPTSEGNQPQHF	TGTGCCAGCAGCCCAACAAGCGAGGGGAATCAGCCCCAGCATTTT	NA	TRBJ1-5	NA	TRBV7-8
CASRAVRNKNIQYF	TGTGCCTCCCGGGCTGTCAGGAACAAAAACATTCAGTACTTC	NA	TRBJ2-4	NA	TRBV21-1
CASSLITGGATEAFF	TGCGCCAGCAGCTTAATAACAGGGGGGGCCACTGAAGCTTTCTTT	TRBD1	TRBJ1-1	few	TRBV5-1
CASGPTQDGQGTSYNEQFF	TGTGCTAGTGGACCAACCCAAGATGGACAGGGGACCTCCTACAATGAGCAGTTCTTC	TRBD1	TRBJ2-1	NA	TRBV12-5
CASSISFRDSPYGYTF	TGTGCCAGTAGTATATCGTTCCGGGACAGTCCATATGGCTACACCTTC	TRBD1	TRBJ1-2	NA	TRBV19
CASSSSPPDTQYF	TGTGCCAGCAGTTCGAGCCCCCCCGATACGCAGTATTTT	NA	TRBJ2-3	NA	TRBV27
CASSLGLAGVGEQFF	TGTGCCAGCAGTCTCGGACTAGCGGGGGTGGGTGAGCAGTTCTTC	TRBD2	TRBJ2-1	once	TRBV12-3/TRBV12-4
CASQVGGWGNQPQHF	TGTGCCAGCCAAGTAGGGGGATGGGGAAATCAGCCCCAGCATTTT	NA	TRBJ1-5	NA	TRBV12-3/TRBV12-4
CASSPVRAGQPQHF	TGTGCCAGCAGCCCCGTACGGGCAGGGCAGCCCCAGCATTTT	NA	TRBJ1-5	NA	TRBV6-1
CASSETLDRSEQYF	TGTGCCAGCAGTGAAACCTTAGACAGGTCGGAGCAGTACTTC	NA	TRBJ2-7	NA	TRBV6-1
CATSDPLPRGPDEQFF	TGTGCCACCAGTGATCCCCTTCCCAGGGGGCCTGATGAGCAGTTCTTC	TRBD1	TRBJ2-1	NA	TRBV24-1
CASRAGTSYSNQPQHF	TGTGCCAGCCGCGCAGGGACGAGTTATAGCAATCAGCCCCAGCATTTT	NA	TRBJ1-5	NA	TRBV19
CATNLRRTEAFF	TGTGCCACCAACCTCAGAAGAACTGAAGCTTTCTTT	NA	TRBJ1-1	few	TRBV12-3/TRBV12-4
CASSEFTGTVDQETQYF	TGTGCCAGCAGTGAATTTACCGGGACTGTCGATCAAGAGACCCAGTACTTC	NA	TRBJ2-5	NA	TRBV6-1
CSVTLSGTGYNQPQHF	TGCAGCGTGACCTTATCCGGGACAGGGTACAATCAGCCCCAGCATTTT	TRBD1	TRBJ1-5	NA	TRBV29-1
CASSWAGGTDTQYF	TGTGCCAGCAGTTGGGCAGGGGGCACAGATACGCAGTATTTT	NA	TRBJ2-3	NA	TRBV6-5
CASNYKGRILNTEAFF	TGTGCCAGCAACTATAAGGGCCGGATCCTTAACACTGAAGCTTTCTTT	NA	TRBJ1-1	few	TRBV2
CSVYRGTTEAFF	TGCAGCGTCTACAGGGGGACCACTGAAGCTTTCTTT	TRBD1	TRBJ1-1	NA	TRBV29-1
CASSVWGRKTQYF	TGTGCCAGCAGCGTATGGGGGAGAAAGACCCAGTACTTC	NA	TRBJ2-5	few	TRBV5-4
CASKTGVSSSNQPQHF	TGTGCCAGCAAAACTGGGGTCTCCTCAAGCAATCAGCCCCAGCATTTT	NA	TRBJ1-5	NA	TRBV21-1
CASRHLGQGATDTQYF	TGTGCCAGCAGACATCTTGGACAGGGGGCAACAGATACGCAGTATTTT	TRBD1	TRBJ2-3	NA	TRBV6-1
CASSKTEREAPYEQYF	TGTGCCAGCAGCAAAACTGAACGGGAGGCCCCCTACGAGCAGTACTTC	NA	TRBJ2-7	NA	TRBV21-1
CASSLEGGEETQYF	TGTGCCAGCAGCTTGGAGGGAGGGGAAGAGACCCAGTACTTC	TRBD2	TRBJ2-5	NA	TRBV7-7
CASKVAGDGTDTQYF	TGTGCCAGCAAGGTAGCGGGGGACGGCACAGATACGCAGTATTTT	TRBD2	TRBJ2-3	NA	TRBV12-3/TRBV12-4
CASTGDRGLTEAFF	TGTGCCAGCACTGGGGACAGGGGGCTCACTGAAGCTTTCTTT	TRBD1	TRBJ1-1	few	TRBV6-1
CASTPGGQGNQPQHF	TGTGCCAGCACCCCCGGCGGACAGGGCAATCAGCCCCAGCATTTT	TRBD1	TRBJ1-5	NA	TRBV2
CASSLSGPGNTIYF	TGTGCCAGCAGCTTGTCCGGACCGGGAAACACCATATATTTT	NA	TRBJ1-3	few	TRBV7-9
CSANVGGTGNQPQHF	TGCAGTGCTAACGTCGGGGGGACTGGCAATCAGCCCCAGCATTTT	NA	TRBJ1-5	NA	TRBV20-1
CASSPGQAQGGYTF	TGTGCCAGCAGCCCGGGACAGGCACAAGGGGGCTACACCTTC	TRBD1	TRBJ1-2	few	TRBV5-4
CASSYSRTSLTDTQYF	TGTGCCAGCAGTTACTCGAGGACTAGTCTGACAGATACGCAGTATTTT	TRBD2	TRBJ2-3	NA	TRBV6-5
CASSDPPGQETQYF	TGTGCCAGCAGTGACCCCCCAGGGCAAGAGACCCAGTACTTC	NA	TRBJ2-5	few	TRBV6-1
CASKLAVANYGYTF	TGCGCCAGCAAGTTAGCAGTTGCTAACTATGGCTACACCTTC	NA	TRBJ1-2	NA	TRBV5-1
CASSIKIRVSNTEAFF	TGTGCCAGTAGTATTAAAATAAGGGTTTCAAACACTGAAGCTTTCTTT	NA	TRBJ1-1	NA	TRBV19
CSARLLAGGRDTQYF	TGCAGTGCTAGATTACTAGCGGGGGGTAGGGATACGCAGTATTTT	TRBD2	TRBJ2-3	NA	TRBV20-1